The 12 T cell receptor beta chains presented below share a single source sample, sequenced in a study of blood T cell repertoires in COVID-19. The table came from immunoSEQ multiplex PCR; TCRdb's copy has only in-frame clones and leaves some out. The sample consists of around 43,000 clones, approximately 80% of them appearing once. Sequencing was performed on peripheral blood. Source of these receptors: a man between 65 and 85 years old with acute or convalescent COVID-19.

This clone was counted a single time. The chain uses TRBV30 and TRBJ1-2; TRBD1 matches at 8 bases. The germline V gene has CDR1 GTSNPN and CDR2 SVGIG (reference sequence). The CDR3 spans 14 residues. The V gene end was trimmed by 3 bases and the J gene end by 3 bases; junction bases not matched to a gene: 6. DNA for the CDR3: TGTGCCTGGAGGAGGGCAGGGGGCGACTATGGCTACACCTTC. This codes for CAWRRAGGDYGYTF.

In this sample, this clone turned up a few times. As DNA, the CDR3 is TGTGCCAGCAGCTACAGGGGTCGGGGCACCGGGGAGCTGTTTTTT. Residues: CASSYRGRGTGELFF. J is TRBJ2-2 and V is TRBV7-2; TRBD1 agrees at 7 bases. Trimming at V came to 4 bases and at J to 4 bases, leaving 6 bases not matched to a gene. Germline V gene lookup returns CDR1 SGHTA and CDR2 FQGNSA. CDR3 length: 15 amino acids.

The chain combines TRBV15 with TRBJ1-2; D is possibly TRBD1 (5 bases). The germline CDR1 and CDR2 sequences are LNHNV and YYDKDF (reference sequence). The CDR3 runs 16 residues. The germline V and J ends were trimmed by 0 bases and 7 bases, with 18 bases remaining between them. Here the CDR3 reads CATSRDLLSGAGGYTF. In DNA, the CDR3 is TGTGCCACCAGCAGAGATCTGTTATCTGGGGCTGGTGGCTACACCTTC.

Notes on this clone: Other DNA sequences in the sample encode the same CDR3. The chain has TRBV19 and TRBJ1-1; D possibly corresponds to TRBD1 (5 bases). V lost 6 bases and J 4 bases, leaving 15 bases between the germline ends. This CDR3 is 14 amino acids long. Germline V gives CDR1 LNHDA, CDR2 SQIVND (reference sequence). As DNA, the CDR3 is TGTGCCAGTAGCGCTACGGGGGGGTCCACTGAAGCTTTCTTT. This translates into CASSATGGSTEAFF.

J is TRBJ1-1 and V is TRBV4-3; D remains ambiguous. The V gene lost 1 base and the J gene lost 0 bases, with 9 bases spanning the gap. The CDR3 totals 15 residues. Looked up from germline, CDR1 is LGHNA and CDR2 is YSLEER. CDR3 sequence (DNA): TGCGCCAGCAGCCAAGTGGGCAGCTTGAACACTGAAGCTTTCTTT. Encoded protein: CASSQVGSLNTEAFF.

The chain joins TRBV6-5 to TRBJ2-2; perhaps TRBD1 as D (5 bases). Germline CDR1 and CDR2: MNHEY and SVGAGI. With 5 bases removed from V and 3 bases from J, the gap between germline ends came to 7 bases. The CDR3 spans 13 residues. The CDR3 sequence is CASSLGDTGELFF. Here the CDR3 DNA reads TGTGCCAGCAGTCTAGGGGACACCGGGGAGCTGTTTTTT.

The count of this clone is one. The V call is TRBV5-5, the J call TRBJ2-5; perhaps TRBD1 as D (6 bases). Trimming left V 2 bases short and J 3 bases short, with 20 bases between. Germline V lookup: CDR1 SGHKS, CDR2 YYEKEE (reference sequence). This CDR3 has 17 residues. CDR3 protein: CASSFILPGTKKETQYF. The CDR3 region has the DNA TGTGCCAGCAGCTTTATCCTCCCCGGGACAAAGAAAGAGACCCAGTACTTC.

The V call is TRBV7-9, the J call TRBJ1-6; D is possibly TRBD1 (5 bases). The germline gives CDR1 SEHNR, CDR2 FQNEAQ (reference sequence). V dropped 4 bases and J dropped 5 bases, with 9 bases sitting between them. The CDR3 is 14 residues long. For the CDR3, the DNA is TGTGCCAGCAGCTATGACAGCGATAATTCACCCCTCCACTTT. Its protein is CASSYDSDNSPLHF.

The V and J genes are TRBV19 and TRBJ2-1, with 10 bases fitting TRBD1. Germline V CDR1 and CDR2: LNHDA, SQIVND (reference sequence). This CDR3 contains 16 residues. Losses at the gene ends were 3 bases for V and 5 bases for J; bases not matched to a gene: 7. In DNA, the CDR3 is TGTGCCAGTAGTATTCTCGGGACAGGGGACCACAATGAGCAGTTCTTC. Translated, it gives CASSILGTGDHNEQFF.

This sequence joins TRBV7-2 and TRBJ2-2; TRBD2 might be the D (5 bases). Germline V lookup: CDR1 SGHTA, CDR2 FQGNSA. The V gene lost 2 bases and the J gene lost 8 bases, with 12 bases spanning the gap. The CDR3 covers 14 residues. CDR3 in DNA: TGTGCCAGCAGCTTAAGGGCCGGGGAAGGGGAGCTGTTTTTT. Its protein is CASSLRAGEGELFF.

This rearrangement joins TRBV25-1 to TRBJ2-3; 9 bases line up with TRBD2. Trimming removed 0 bases from V and 6 bases from J; junction bases left unmatched: 10. The germline CDR1 and CDR2 sequences are MGHDK and SYGVNS. This CDR3 has 17 amino acids. The CDR3 DNA sequence: TGTGCCAGCAGTGAATATCGCGGGGGGGCCGCGTTGGATACGCAGTATTTT. As protein: CASSEYRGGAALDTQYF.

This clone appeared a few times. The chain recombines TRBV6-6 with TRBJ2-2; the D is unclear. The V and J ends lost 9 bases and 1 base respectively, with 9 bases between them. CDR3 length: 13 amino acids. CDR1 and CDR2 from the germline V gene are MNHNY and SVGAGI (reference sequence). For the CDR3, the DNA is TGTGCCAGTTTAAGACAGAACACCGGGGAGCTGTTTTTT. Encoded protein: CASLRQNTGELFF.